This entry features one TCR beta chain sequence. The sample comes from a study of blood T cell repertoires in COVID-19. The CDR3 is made up of 18 amino acids. V lost 4 bases and J 3 bases, leaving 22 bases between the germline ends. Germline CDR1 MDHEN, CDR2 SYDVKM. Using immunoSEQ multiplex PCR, the repertoire was profiled, and TCRdb retains in-frame clones only, with some absent. The sample includes about 170,000 clones, 86% seen only once; the top ten take 10% to 11%. The chain couples TRBV28 to TRBJ1-5, with a weak D call TRBD1 (6 bases). The receptor was derived from a woman aged 55-69 years with COVID-19, enrolled during active disease. Material for sequencing was peripheral blood. As DNA, the CDR3 is TGTGCCAGCAGTTCTATCCTTTTGACAGGCGGTTTCAATCAGCCCCAGCATTTT. This sequence encodes CASSSILLTGGFNQPQHF.